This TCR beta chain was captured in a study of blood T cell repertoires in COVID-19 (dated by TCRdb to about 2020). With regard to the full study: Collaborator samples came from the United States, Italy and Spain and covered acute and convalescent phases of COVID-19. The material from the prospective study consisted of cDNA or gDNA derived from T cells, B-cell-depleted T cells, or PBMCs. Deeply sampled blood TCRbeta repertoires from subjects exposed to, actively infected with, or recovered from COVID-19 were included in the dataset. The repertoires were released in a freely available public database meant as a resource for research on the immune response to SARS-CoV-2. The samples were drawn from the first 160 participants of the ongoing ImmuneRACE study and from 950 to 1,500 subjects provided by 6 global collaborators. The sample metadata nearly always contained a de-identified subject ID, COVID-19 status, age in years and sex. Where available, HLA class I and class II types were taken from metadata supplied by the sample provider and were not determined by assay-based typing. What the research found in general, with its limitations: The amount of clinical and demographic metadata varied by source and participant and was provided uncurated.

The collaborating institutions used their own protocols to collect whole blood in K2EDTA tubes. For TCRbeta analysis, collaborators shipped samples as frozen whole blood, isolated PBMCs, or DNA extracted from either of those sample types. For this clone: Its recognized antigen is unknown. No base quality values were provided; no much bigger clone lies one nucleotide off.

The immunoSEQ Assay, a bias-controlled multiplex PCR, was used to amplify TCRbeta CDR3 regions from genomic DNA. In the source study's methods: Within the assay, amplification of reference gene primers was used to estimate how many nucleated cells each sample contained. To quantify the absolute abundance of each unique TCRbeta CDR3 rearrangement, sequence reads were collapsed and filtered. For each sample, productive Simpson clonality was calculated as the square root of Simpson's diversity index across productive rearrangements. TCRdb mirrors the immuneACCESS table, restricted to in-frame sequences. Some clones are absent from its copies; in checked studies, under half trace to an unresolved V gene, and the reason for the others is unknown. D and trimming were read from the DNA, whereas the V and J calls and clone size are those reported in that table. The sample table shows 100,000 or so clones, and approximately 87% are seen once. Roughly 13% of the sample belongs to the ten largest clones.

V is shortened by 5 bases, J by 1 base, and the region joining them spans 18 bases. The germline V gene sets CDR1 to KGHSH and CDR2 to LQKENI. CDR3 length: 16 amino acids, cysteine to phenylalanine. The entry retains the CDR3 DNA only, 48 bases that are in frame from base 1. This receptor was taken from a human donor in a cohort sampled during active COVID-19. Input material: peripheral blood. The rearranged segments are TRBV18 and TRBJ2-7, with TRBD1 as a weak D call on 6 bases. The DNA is TGTGCCAGCTCAGCATACAGGGTGGTGTCATCCTACGAGCAGTACTTC. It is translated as CASSAYRVVSSYEQYF.